The rows below give T cell receptor beta chains drawn from one sample of a study of T cell responses to AZD1222 COVID-19 vaccine. TCRdb keeps only in-frame clones here, not all; method: immunoSEQ multiplex PCR. This sample yields approximately 140,000 clones, of which 80% to 90% are seen a single time; around 4.9% belongs to the top ten. Sequenced here: peripheral blood, sampled on day 0 of AZD1222 vaccination. The receptors were gathered from an adult in good health. Both conserved end residues are part of each CDR3. Fields, in order: clone size, V gene, J gene, D gene, CDR3 DNA, CDR3 protein. D genes are given only for firm matches. Size is omitted from some rows. Given values are once, few, many or a class for expanded clones.

clone size: .; V gene: TRBV27; J gene: TRBJ1-5; D gene: TRBD1; CDR3 DNA: TGTGCCAGCAGTTTTTCCGGGACAGGGGATCAGCCCCAGCATTTT; CDR3 protein: CASSFSGTGDQPQHF
clone size: .; V gene: TRBV4-3; J gene: TRBJ2-1; D gene: .; CDR3 DNA: TGCGCCAGCAGCCAAGCGCAGCGATCCAATGAGCAGTTCTTC; CDR3 protein: CASSQAQRSNEQFF
clone size: .; V gene: TRBV6-2/TRBV6-3; J gene: TRBJ1-5; D gene: .; CDR3 DNA: TGTGCCAGCAGTTACTCGCCTAGACAATCAGGGCGCAATCAGCCCCAGCATTTT; CDR3 protein: CASSYSPRQSGRNQPQHF
clone size: .; V gene: TRBV19; J gene: TRBJ2-5; D gene: .; CDR3 DNA: TGTGCCAGTAGTTCCTCACCTTGGGGGCGGGAGACCCAGTACTTC; CDR3 protein: CASSSSPWGRETQYF
clone size: .; V gene: TRBV19; J gene: TRBJ2-2; D gene: .; CDR3 DNA: TGTGCCAGTAGTATTCTGGGGCAGGGAAACACCGGGGAGCTGTTTTTT; CDR3 protein: CASSILGQGNTGELFF
clone size: .; V gene: TRBV19; J gene: TRBJ2-1; D gene: TRBD2; CDR3 DNA: TGTGCCAGTAGTAGCGGACTAGCGGAGCAGTTCTTC; CDR3 protein: CASSSGLAEQFF
clone size: .; V gene: TRBV7-9; J gene: TRBJ2-2; D gene: TRBD2; CDR3 DNA: TGTGCCAGCAGCTTAGGAGCGGGAGGGGACACCGGAGAGCTGTTTTTT; CDR3 protein: CASSLGAGGDTGELFF
clone size: .; V gene: TRBV5-1; J gene: TRBJ2-5; D gene: .; CDR3 DNA: TGCGCCAGCAGCTTGACGGCGGGGCTCGCTGAGACCCAGTACTTC; CDR3 protein: CASSLTAGLAETQYF
clone size: .; V gene: TRBV7-8; J gene: TRBJ1-3; D gene: .; CDR3 DNA: TGTGCCAGCAGCTTAGCTCGACCGCATCCGGGAAACACCATATATTTT; CDR3 protein: CASSLARPHPGNTIYF
clone size: .; V gene: TRBV19; J gene: TRBJ2-3; D gene: .; CDR3 DNA: TGTGCCAGTAGTATAGTACAGGGCCCAGATACGCAGTATTTT; CDR3 protein: CASSIVQGPDTQYF
clone size: .; V gene: TRBV5-5; J gene: TRBJ1-3; D gene: .; CDR3 DNA: TGTGCCAGCAGCTTCTCGCCGCTGGGAAACACCATATATTTT; CDR3 protein: CASSFSPLGNTIYF
clone size: .; V gene: TRBV29-1; J gene: TRBJ2-1; D gene: .; CDR3 DNA: TGCAGCGTTGACGCGGGCAGGGTACAGTACAATGAGCAGTTCTTC; CDR3 protein: CSVDAGRVQYNEQFF
clone size: .; V gene: TRBV5-1; J gene: TRBJ2-1; D gene: .; CDR3 DNA: TGCGCCAGCACCCTCGACCCGTACAATGAGCAGTTCTTC; CDR3 protein: CASTLDPYNEQFF
clone size: few; V gene: TRBV29-1; J gene: TRBJ2-6; D gene: .; CDR3 DNA: TGCAGCGTAGGGGGACCCCCTTCTGGGGCCAACGTCCTGACTTTC; CDR3 protein: CSVGGPPSGANVLTF
clone size: .; V gene: TRBV28; J gene: TRBJ1-1; D gene: .; CDR3 DNA: TGTGCCAGCAGTTTGTTGGGGGCTGAAGCTTTCTTT; CDR3 protein: CASSLLGAEAFF
clone size: .; V gene: TRBV7-2; J gene: TRBJ2-1; D gene: .; CDR3 DNA: TGTGCCAGCAGCTTAGACCGGTCGGGTGAGCAGTTCTTC; CDR3 protein: CASSLDRSGEQFF
clone size: .; V gene: TRBV5-8; J gene: TRBJ1-1; D gene: .; CDR3 DNA: TGTGCCAGCAGCTTGGATGGGCGGGGCATGAACACTGAAGCTTTCTTT; CDR3 protein: CASSLDGRGMNTEAFF
clone size: .; V gene: TRBV2; J gene: TRBJ1-2; D gene: .; CDR3 DNA: TGTGCCAAAAAAGGGGGGAACTATGGCTACACCTTC; CDR3 protein: CAKKGGNYGYTF
clone size: .; V gene: TRBV6-1; J gene: TRBJ2-7; D gene: .; CDR3 DNA: TGTGCCAGCAGTTATGGGCAGAGCTCCTACGAGCAGTACTTC; CDR3 protein: CASSYGQSSYEQYF
clone size: .; V gene: TRBV21-1; J gene: TRBJ2-1; D gene: .; CDR3 DNA: TGTGCCAGCAGCAAAAGGGGCAGGGGCACCTACAATGAGCAGTTCTTC; CDR3 protein: CASSKRGRGTYNEQFF
clone size: .; V gene: TRBV5-1; J gene: TRBJ2-3; D gene: TRBD2; CDR3 DNA: TGCGCCAGCAGCTTGGCCGGTTCTAGCGGTCATACGCAGTATTTT; CDR3 protein: CASSLAGSSGHTQYF
clone size: .; V gene: TRBV3-1/TRBV3-2; J gene: TRBJ2-2; D gene: TRBD1; CDR3 DNA: TGTGCCAGCAGCCAGATCTACAGGGGAGAGACCGGGGAGCTGTTTTTT; CDR3 protein: CASSQIYRGETGELFF
clone size: .; V gene: TRBV27; J gene: TRBJ1-1; D gene: .; CDR3 DNA: TGTGCCAGCAGAAAACAGGGCTACATGAACACTGAAGCTTTCTTT; CDR3 protein: CASRKQGYMNTEAFF
clone size: .; V gene: TRBV7-2; J gene: TRBJ1-2; D gene: .; CDR3 DNA: TGTGCCAGCAGCTTAGTTTGGGGAGACGGCTACACCTTC; CDR3 protein: CASSLVWGDGYTF
clone size: .; V gene: TRBV19; J gene: TRBJ2-7; D gene: TRBD1; CDR3 DNA: TGTGCCAGTAGTACCCCAGGGGGCGTAATCTACGAGCAGTACTTC; CDR3 protein: CASSTPGGVIYEQYF
clone size: once; V gene: TRBV6-2/TRBV6-3; J gene: TRBJ1-2; D gene: TRBD1; CDR3 DNA: TGTGCCAGCAGTGACAGGGGGGGCTCTGGCTACACCTTC; CDR3 protein: CASSDRGGSGYTF
clone size: once; V gene: TRBV5-1; J gene: TRBJ1-1; D gene: .; CDR3 DNA: TGCGCCAGCAGCCCCGAGGGCCTAGAGGGCACTGAAGCTTTCTTT; CDR3 protein: CASSPEGLEGTEAFF
clone size: .; V gene: TRBV15; J gene: TRBJ2-2; D gene: .; CDR3 DNA: TGTGCCACCAGCAGAGAACGGGGAACCGTCGGGGAGCTGTTTTTT; CDR3 protein: CATSRERGTVGELFF
clone size: .; V gene: TRBV28; J gene: TRBJ2-7; D gene: TRBD2; CDR3 DNA: TGTGCTTGCTTTAGCGGGAACTACGAGCAGTACTTC; CDR3 protein: CACFSGNYEQYF
clone size: .; V gene: TRBV19; J gene: TRBJ1-3; D gene: .; CDR3 DNA: TGTGCCAGTAGTCCCGGGAATAGCGGAAACACCATATATTTT; CDR3 protein: CASSPGNSGNTIYF
clone size: .; V gene: TRBV7-3; J gene: TRBJ2-1; D gene: TRBD2; CDR3 DNA: TGTGCCAGCAGCTTAAGTAGCGGGAATATCGATGAGCAGTTCTTC; CDR3 protein: CASSLSSGNIDEQFF
clone size: once; V gene: TRBV18; J gene: TRBJ2-1; D gene: .; CDR3 DNA: TGTGCCAGCTCAACCAAAATCGGGCCTGCTGAGCAGTTCTTC; CDR3 protein: CASSTKIGPAEQFF
clone size: few; V gene: TRBV4-3; J gene: TRBJ1-2; D gene: .; CDR3 DNA: TGCGCCAGCAGCCAAGACTGGGCCAGCTCGAATGGCTACACCTTC; CDR3 protein: CASSQDWASSNGYTF
clone size: .; V gene: TRBV12-3/TRBV12-4; J gene: TRBJ1-4; D gene: .; CDR3 DNA: TGTGCCAGCAGCCGCGCGGGCCCGTGGGGACTGTTTTTT; CDR3 protein: CASSRAGPWGLFF
clone size: .; V gene: TRBV5-1; J gene: TRBJ1-1; D gene: TRBD1; CDR3 DNA: TGCGCCAGCAGTTTTACAGGGGGACACACTGAAGCTTTCTTT; CDR3 protein: CASSFTGGHTEAFF
clone size: .; V gene: TRBV19; J gene: TRBJ2-2; D gene: TRBD1; CDR3 DNA: TGTGCCAGCACTCGAACCGGGACAGTTAACACCGGGGAGCTGTTTTTT; CDR3 protein: CASTRTGTVNTGELFF
clone size: .; V gene: TRBV7-9; J gene: TRBJ2-3; D gene: .; CDR3 DNA: TGTGCCAGCAGCCTAGCTATTTTAGATACGCAGTATTTT; CDR3 protein: CASSLAILDTQYF